Listed below are T cell receptor beta chains from one sample, sequenced in a study of Ad26.COV2.S vaccination and SARS-CoV-2 variants. The protocol was immunoSEQ multiplex PCR, while the TCRdb copy is restricted to in-frame clones and leaves out a portion. The table shows fewer than 600,000 clones, with 80% to 90% occurring only once. Sample: peripheral blood, taken in a trial of Ad26.COV2.S vaccine versus placebo. The receptor source for this set is a person between 18 and 60 years old who received the Ad26.COV2.S COVID-19 vaccine or a placebo. Each CDR3 is given with its conserved first and last residue. The order of the fields is CDR3 length, D gene, clone size, J gene, V gene, CDR3 protein, CDR3 DNA. A D gene is named only where the DNA matches it firmly. Clone size, where shown, is once, few, many, or a class for clones that have expanded.

CDR3 length: 16; D gene: TRBD2; clone size: NA; J gene: TRBJ2-1; V gene: TRBV28; CDR3 protein: CASSVSGRSRRNEQFF; CDR3 DNA: TGTGCCAGCAGTGTTAGCGGGCGCTCTCGACGCAATGAGCAGTTCTTC
CDR3 length: 14; D gene: NA; clone size: NA; J gene: TRBJ1-6; V gene: TRBV9; CDR3 protein: CASSVQGQFTPLHF; CDR3 DNA: TGTGCCAGCAGCGTACAGGGTCAATTCACACCCCTCCACTTT
CDR3 length: 15; D gene: TRBD1; clone size: NA; J gene: TRBJ1-5; V gene: TRBV3-1/TRBV3-2; CDR3 protein: CASSQGGTVSQPQHF; CDR3 DNA: TGTGCCAGCAGCCAAGGAGGGACAGTAAGTCAGCCCCAGCATTTT
CDR3 length: 13; D gene: NA; clone size: NA; J gene: TRBJ1-2; V gene: TRBV30; CDR3 protein: CAWSRPPRDGYTF; CDR3 DNA: TGTGCCTGGAGTAGGCCACCTCGGGACGGCTACACCTTC
CDR3 length: 16; D gene: TRBD2; clone size: NA; J gene: TRBJ2-1; V gene: TRBV7-9; CDR3 protein: CASSTGTAGTKNEQFF; CDR3 DNA: TGTGCCAGCAGCACTGGTACGGCCGGGACTAAGAATGAGCAGTTCTTC
CDR3 length: 14; D gene: NA; clone size: NA; J gene: TRBJ1-4; V gene: TRBV7-3; CDR3 protein: CASSTRSTDQGLFF; CDR3 DNA: TGTGCCAGCAGCACCAGGTCGACAGACCAGGGACTGTTTTTT
CDR3 length: 15; D gene: NA; clone size: NA; J gene: TRBJ1-2; V gene: TRBV4-2; CDR3 protein: CASSQDWNLNYGYTF; CDR3 DNA: TGTGCCAGCAGCCAAGACTGGAATCTGAACTATGGCTACACCTTC
CDR3 length: 15; D gene: NA; clone size: NA; J gene: TRBJ1-5; V gene: TRBV19; CDR3 protein: CASKRDTGFNQPQHF; CDR3 DNA: TGTGCCAGTAAGCGGGATACAGGGTTCAATCAGCCCCAGCATTTT
CDR3 length: 14; D gene: TRBD1; clone size: NA; J gene: TRBJ1-5; V gene: TRBV27; CDR3 protein: CASRAQGYNQPQHF; CDR3 DNA: TGTGCCAGCAGGGCACAGGGGTACAATCAGCCCCAGCATTTT
CDR3 length: 16; D gene: TRBD2; clone size: NA; J gene: TRBJ2-7; V gene: TRBV18; CDR3 protein: CASSPQTSGGHYEQYF; CDR3 DNA: TGTGCCAGCTCACCCCAGACTAGCGGGGGACACTACGAGCAGTACTTC
CDR3 length: 11; D gene: TRBD1; clone size: few; J gene: TRBJ1-1; V gene: TRBV20-1; CDR3 protein: CRVDRVGEAFF; CDR3 DNA: TGCAGAGTGGACAGGGTGGGTGAAGCTTTCTTT
CDR3 length: 15; D gene: NA; clone size: NA; J gene: TRBJ2-6; V gene: TRBV11-2; CDR3 protein: CASRLENSGANVLTF; CDR3 DNA: TGTGCCAGCAGACTCGAGAACTCTGGGGCCAACGTCCTGACTTTC
CDR3 length: 17; D gene: NA; clone size: NA; J gene: TRBJ2-3; V gene: TRBV4-3; CDR3 protein: CASSQESSGGLVDTQYF; CDR3 DNA: TGCGCCAGCAGCCAAGAATCCTCTGGGGGGCTTGTAGATACGCAGTATTTT
CDR3 length: 13; D gene: NA; clone size: NA; J gene: TRBJ2-7; V gene: TRBV10-3; CDR3 protein: CAISDGGFYEQYF; CDR3 DNA: TGTGCCATCAGTGACGGGGGCTTCTACGAGCAGTACTTC
CDR3 length: 15; D gene: TRBD1; clone size: NA; J gene: TRBJ2-2; V gene: TRBV30; CDR3 protein: CAWRGQGVSGGELFF; CDR3 DNA: TGTGCCTGGAGGGGACAGGGGGTTTCTGGCGGGGAGCTGTTTTTT
CDR3 length: 13; D gene: TRBD1; clone size: NA; J gene: TRBJ2-5; V gene: TRBV7-3; CDR3 protein: CASSLRGRETQYF; CDR3 DNA: TGTGCCAGCAGCTTGAGGGGGCGAGAGACCCAGTACTTC
CDR3 length: 14; D gene: NA; clone size: few; J gene: TRBJ1-5; V gene: TRBV9; CDR3 protein: CASSVDPGNQPQHF; CDR3 DNA: TGTGCCAGCAGCGTAGACCCCGGGAATCAGCCCCAGCATTTT
CDR3 length: 16; D gene: TRBD2; clone size: once; J gene: TRBJ2-2; V gene: TRBV25-1; CDR3 protein: CASSGVAGSNTGELFF; CDR3 DNA: TGTGCCAGCAGTGGGGTAGCGGGATCCAACACCGGGGAGCTGTTTTTT
CDR3 length: 16; D gene: NA; clone size: NA; J gene: TRBJ1-4; V gene: TRBV7-9; CDR3 protein: CASSLGDPIPNEKLFF; CDR3 DNA: TGTGCCAGCAGTTTAGGGGACCCGATTCCGAATGAAAAACTGTTTTTT
CDR3 length: 12; D gene: NA; clone size: NA; J gene: TRBJ1-1; V gene: TRBV2; CDR3 protein: CASLLGPTEAFF; CDR3 DNA: TGTGCCAGCCTGCTGGGGCCAACGGAAGCTTTCTTT
CDR3 length: 15; D gene: TRBD1; clone size: few; J gene: TRBJ1-2; V gene: TRBV7-9; CDR3 protein: CASSPRTGVNYGYTF; CDR3 DNA: TGTGCCAGCAGCCCCAGGACAGGGGTCAACTATGGCTACACCTTC
CDR3 length: 14; D gene: NA; clone size: NA; J gene: TRBJ2-5; V gene: TRBV6-5; CDR3 protein: CASTTSSAAETQYF; CDR3 DNA: TGTGCCAGCACCACATCGTCAGCGGCAGAGACCCAGTACTTC
CDR3 length: 17; D gene: NA; clone size: once; J gene: TRBJ1-6; V gene: TRBV4-3; CDR3 protein: CASSQDLQSAYPSPLHF; CDR3 DNA: TGCGCCAGCAGCCAAGATCTCCAGTCGGCATATCCTTCACCCCTCCACTTT
CDR3 length: 16; D gene: NA; clone size: NA; J gene: TRBJ2-3; V gene: TRBV5-6; CDR3 protein: CASSLGHDRDFDTQYF; CDR3 DNA: TGTGCCAGCAGCTTGGGTCATGACAGGGACTTTGATACGCAGTATTTT
CDR3 length: 16; D gene: TRBD2; clone size: NA; J gene: TRBJ2-1; V gene: TRBV3-1/TRBV3-2; CDR3 protein: CASSQRVSGSLNEQFF; CDR3 DNA: TGTGCCAGCAGCCAGAGGGTGAGCGGGAGTTTGAATGAGCAGTTCTTC
CDR3 length: 13; D gene: NA; clone size: NA; J gene: TRBJ1-3; V gene: TRBV7-2; CDR3 protein: CASSLVVGNTIYF; CDR3 DNA: TGTGCCAGCAGCTTAGTTGTAGGAAACACCATATATTTT
CDR3 length: 11; D gene: NA; clone size: NA; J gene: TRBJ1-2; V gene: TRBV30; CDR3 protein: CAWKRERGYTF; CDR3 DNA: TGTGCCTGGAAGAGGGAGCGTGGCTACACCTTC
CDR3 length: 13; D gene: TRBD2; clone size: NA; J gene: TRBJ2-3; V gene: TRBV29-1; CDR3 protein: CSGKRGSTDTQYF; CDR3 DNA: TGCAGCGGCAAGCGGGGGAGCACAGATACGCAGTATTTT
CDR3 length: 12; D gene: NA; clone size: few; J gene: TRBJ2-2; V gene: TRBV12-3/TRBV12-4; CDR3 protein: CASSLGEGELFF; CDR3 DNA: TGTGCCAGCAGTTTAGGGGAAGGGGAGCTGTTTTTT
CDR3 length: 16; D gene: NA; clone size: NA; J gene: TRBJ2-1; V gene: TRBV7-3; CDR3 protein: CASSLGGWGSINEQFF; CDR3 DNA: TGTGCCAGCAGCTTAGGGGGTTGGGGGTCCATCAATGAGCAGTTCTTC
CDR3 length: 16; D gene: TRBD1; clone size: NA; J gene: TRBJ1-5; V gene: TRBV10-3; CDR3 protein: CAISEHRDRATQPQHF; CDR3 DNA: TGTGCCATCAGTGAGCACCGGGACAGGGCTACTCAGCCCCAGCATTTT
CDR3 length: 13; D gene: NA; clone size: NA; J gene: TRBJ2-7; V gene: TRBV27; CDR3 protein: CASSFSKRSEQYF; CDR3 DNA: TGTGCCAGCAGTTTTAGCAAACGGTCCGAGCAGTACTTC
CDR3 length: 18; D gene: NA; clone size: NA; J gene: TRBJ2-1; V gene: TRBV5-1; CDR3 protein: CASSLATTGTPRRHEQFF; CDR3 DNA: TGCGCCAGCAGCTTGGCTACCACCGGGACACCCAGAAGGCATGAGCAGTTCTTC
CDR3 length: 13; D gene: NA; clone size: NA; J gene: TRBJ1-2; V gene: TRBV12-3/TRBV12-4; CDR3 protein: CASSFARDYGYTF; CDR3 DNA: TGTGCCAGCAGTTTCGCCCGGGACTATGGCTACACCTTC
CDR3 length: 15; D gene: NA; clone size: NA; J gene: TRBJ2-1; V gene: TRBV24-1; CDR3 protein: CATSDSPGSTNEQFF; CDR3 DNA: TGTGCCACCAGTGATTCCCCGGGATCTACAAATGAGCAGTTCTTC
CDR3 length: 15; D gene: TRBD1; clone size: NA; J gene: TRBJ2-5; V gene: TRBV28; CDR3 protein: CASSLWDRNQETQYF; CDR3 DNA: TGTGCCAGCAGTTTATGGGACAGGAACCAAGAGACCCAGTACTTC
CDR3 length: 15; D gene: NA; clone size: NA; J gene: TRBJ2-1; V gene: TRBV27; CDR3 protein: CASSYGHNSYNEQFF; CDR3 DNA: TGTGCCAGCAGTTATGGACACAATTCCTACAATGAGCAGTTCTTC
CDR3 length: 14; D gene: TRBD1; clone size: NA; J gene: TRBJ1-1; V gene: TRBV28; CDR3 protein: CASSLTGGGTEAFF; CDR3 DNA: TGTGCCAGCAGTTTAACAGGGGGTGGTACTGAAGCTTTCTTT
CDR3 length: 14; D gene: NA; clone size: NA; J gene: TRBJ2-7; V gene: TRBV15; CDR3 protein: CATSRDISDYEQYF; CDR3 DNA: TGTGCCACCAGCAGAGATATTAGCGACTACGAGCAGTACTTC
CDR3 length: 15; D gene: NA; clone size: NA; J gene: TRBJ1-2; V gene: TRBV2; CDR3 protein: CASSEEPASFDGYTF; CDR3 DNA: TGTGCCAGCAGTGAAGAACCAGCCTCTTTCGATGGCTACACCTTC
CDR3 length: 14; D gene: NA; clone size: NA; J gene: TRBJ1-1; V gene: TRBV18; CDR3 protein: CASSPNRMNTEAFF; CDR3 DNA: TGTGCCAGCTCACCAAACAGAATGAACACTGAAGCTTTCTTT
CDR3 length: 15; D gene: NA; clone size: once; J gene: TRBJ1-1; V gene: TRBV7-2; CDR3 protein: CASSPHQNMNTEAFF; CDR3 DNA: TGTGCCAGCAGCCCACACCAGAACATGAACACTGAAGCTTTCTTT
CDR3 length: 17; D gene: TRBD2; clone size: once; J gene: TRBJ2-3; V gene: TRBV27; CDR3 protein: CASSSRLAGEGTDTQYF; CDR3 DNA: TGTGCCAGCAGTTCAAGACTAGCGGGAGAGGGCACAGATACGCAGTATTTT
CDR3 length: 15; D gene: TRBD1; clone size: once; J gene: TRBJ2-7; V gene: TRBV11-2; CDR3 protein: CASSFHGQGGYEQYF; CDR3 DNA: TGTGCCAGCAGCTTTCACGGACAGGGTGGGTACGAGCAGTACTTC
CDR3 length: 16; D gene: NA; clone size: NA; J gene: TRBJ2-5; V gene: TRBV5-4; CDR3 protein: CASSLGPSAGRETQYF; CDR3 DNA: TGTGCCAGCAGCTTGGGTCCCAGCGCGGGCCGGGAGACCCAGTACTTC
CDR3 length: 14; D gene: TRBD1; clone size: NA; J gene: TRBJ1-5; V gene: TRBV30; CDR3 protein: CAWTRQGVTQPQHF; CDR3 DNA: TGTGCCTGGACCCGACAGGGAGTGACTCAGCCCCAGCATTTT
CDR3 length: 15; D gene: TRBD1; clone size: NA; J gene: TRBJ1-5; V gene: TRBV6-2/TRBV6-3; CDR3 protein: CASSITGTGVQPQHF; CDR3 DNA: TGTGCCAGCAGTATAACAGGGACAGGTGTACAGCCCCAGCATTTT
CDR3 length: 16; D gene: TRBD1; clone size: few; J gene: TRBJ1-1; V gene: TRBV28; CDR3 protein: CASSKRTGALYTEAFF; CDR3 DNA: TGTGCCAGCAGTAAACGGACAGGGGCTTTGTACACTGAAGCTTTCTTT
CDR3 length: 13; D gene: NA; clone size: NA; J gene: TRBJ1-1; V gene: TRBV19; CDR3 protein: CASSSGQNTEAFF; CDR3 DNA: TGTGCCAGTAGTAGCGGACAGAACACTGAAGCTTTCTTT
CDR3 length: 15; D gene: TRBD1; clone size: NA; J gene: TRBJ2-5; V gene: TRBV7-9; CDR3 protein: CASSMGQGYQETQYF; CDR3 DNA: TGTGCCAGCAGCATGGGACAGGGGTACCAAGAGACCCAGTACTTC
CDR3 length: 12; D gene: NA; clone size: NA; J gene: TRBJ1-1; V gene: TRBV7-2; CDR3 protein: CASSLARSEAFF; CDR3 DNA: TGTGCCAGCAGCTTAGCGCGCTCTGAAGCTTTCTTT
CDR3 length: 14; D gene: TRBD1; clone size: NA; J gene: TRBJ2-3; V gene: TRBV11-1; CDR3 protein: CASSLGTVTDTQYF; CDR3 DNA: TGTGCCAGCAGCCTAGGGACAGTCACAGATACGCAGTATTTT
CDR3 length: 14; D gene: TRBD1; clone size: once; J gene: TRBJ1-6; V gene: TRBV5-1; CDR3 protein: CASSAGQGATPLHF; CDR3 DNA: TGCGCCAGCAGCGCGGGACAGGGGGCGACACCCCTCCACTTT
CDR3 length: 15; D gene: TRBD1; clone size: NA; J gene: TRBJ1-2; V gene: TRBV7-9; CDR3 protein: CASSLGTGTSYGYTF; CDR3 DNA: TGTGCCAGCAGCTTGGGGACAGGGACTTCGTATGGCTACACCTTC
CDR3 length: 15; D gene: TRBD2; clone size: NA; J gene: TRBJ2-1; V gene: TRBV5-1; CDR3 protein: CASSLSSGGYNEQFF; CDR3 DNA: TGCGCCAGCAGCTTGTCTAGCGGGGGGTACAATGAGCAGTTCTTC
CDR3 length: 16; D gene: NA; clone size: few; J gene: TRBJ1-3; V gene: TRBV4-1; CDR3 protein: CASSQDIGWSGNTIYF; CDR3 DNA: TGCGCCAGCAGCCAAGATATTGGGTGGTCTGGAAACACCATATATTTT
CDR3 length: 18; D gene: NA; clone size: NA; J gene: TRBJ1-5; V gene: TRBV4-2; CDR3 protein: CASSQGVPTRDGNQPQHF; CDR3 DNA: TGTGCCAGCAGCCAAGGTGTACCGACGCGGGATGGCAATCAGCCCCAGCATTTT
CDR3 length: 16; D gene: NA; clone size: NA; J gene: TRBJ1-1; V gene: TRBV9; CDR3 protein: CASSVAADPGDSGAFF; CDR3 DNA: TGTGCCAGCAGCGTAGCTGCAGACCCAGGGGACTCGGGAGCTTTCTTT
CDR3 length: 12; D gene: NA; clone size: once; J gene: TRBJ1-3; V gene: TRBV3-1/TRBV3-2; CDR3 protein: CASSQGGVTIYF; CDR3 DNA: TGTGCCAGCAGCCAAGGAGGGGTGACCATATATTTT